These 22 T cell receptor beta chains originate from one sample sequenced in a study of blood T cell repertoires in COVID-19. Sequencing was performed with immunoSEQ multiplex PCR; in TCRdb, only in-frame clones are kept and a portion is missing. Of about 68,000 clones in the sample, approximately 84% were seen once. Sequenced: peripheral blood. The source of these receptors is a man aged 50-59 years with active COVID-19.

This rearrangement joins TRBV12-3 or TRBV12-4 to TRBJ2-2; D is unclear. The CDR3 sequence is 12 residues long. V was cut by 2 bases and J by 8 bases, with 6 bases left in between. The CDR3 protein is CASSLLGGELFF. Written as DNA, the CDR3 is TGTGCCAGCAGTTTACTAGGTGGGGAGCTGTTTTTT.

The genes are TRBV5-1 and TRBJ2-1; 14 nucleotides agree with TRBD2. J was trimmed by 9 bases and V by 3 bases; bases with no gene match: 8. This CDR3 has 16 amino acids. Germline V gives CDR1 SGHRS, CDR2 YFSETQ. CDR3 loop: CASSSGLAGDGSEQFF. The CDR3 DNA follows: TGCGCCAGCAGCTCGGGACTAGCGGGGGATGGGAGTGAGCAGTTCTTC.

V and J are TRBV11-2 and TRBJ2-2, with 10 positions matching TRBD1. This CDR3 comprises 16 residues. Per the germline V gene, CDR1 is SGHAT and CDR2 is FQNNGV. J lost 4 bases, V lost 3 bases, and 5 bases had no gene match. CDR3 loop: CASSLTGGAVTGELFF. Here the CDR3 DNA reads TGTGCCAGCAGCTTGACAGGGGGCGCCGTCACCGGGGAGCTGTTTTTT.

The CDR3 DNA is TGTGCCAGCAGTGAAGGTAGCGGGAGGGCCCTGGAGACCCAGTACTTC. This encodes CASSEGSGRALETQYF. This sequence joins TRBV2 and TRBJ2-5; 11 bases agree with TRBD2. The CDR3 loop spans 16 amino acids. Germline V gene sequence: CDR1 SNHLY, CDR2 FYNNEI. Germline trimming cut 1 base from V and 5 bases from J; bases unmatched to any gene: 6.

This rearrangement joins TRBV9 to TRBJ2-2; tentative D call: TRBD2 (6 bases). Germline-derived CDR1 and CDR2 are SGDLS and YYNGEE. Trimming removed 0 bases at V and 4 bases at J, with 13 bases between. The CDR3 extends over 16 amino acids. CDR3 coding DNA: TGTGCCAGCAGCGTAGCTTGGCGGGGAAGCACCGGGGAGCTGTTTTTT. Its translation is CASSVAWRGSTGELFF. Filled out from reference TRBV9 and TRBJ2-2, the complete variable domain reads DSGVTQTPKHLITATGQRVTLRCSPRSGDLSVYWYQQSLDQGLQFLIQYYNGEERAKGNILERFSAQQFPDLHSELNLSSLELGDSALYFCASSVAWRGSTGELFFGEGSRLTVL.

The rearrangement uses TRBV11-2 and TRBJ2-1, with 8 bases lining up with TRBD1. This CDR3 contains 16 residues. Germline trimming cut 3 bases from V and 7 bases from J; bases unmatched to any gene: 11. The germline CDR1 and CDR2 sequences are SGHAT and FQNNGV. The CDR3 nucleotides read TGTGCCAGCAGCTTGACAGGGGTAATATCGAAAAATGAGCAGTTCTTC. Translation gives CASSLTGVISKNEQFF.

This chain connects TRBV19 to TRBJ1-6; D is unclear. CDR3 length equals 13 residues. Germline-derived CDR1 and CDR2 are LNHDA and SQIVND (reference sequence). With 2 bases removed from V and 7 bases from J, the gap between germline ends came to 6 bases. The CDR3 region is CASSIRLNSPLHF. The CDR3 coding sequence is TGTGCCAGTAGTATACGGTTAAATTCACCCCTCCACTTT.

This clone was observed a few times. The V and J genes are TRBV5-4 and TRBJ1-2; no firm D call. The CDR3 loop spans 15 amino acids. V was cut by 0 bases and J by 4 bases, with 13 bases left in between. CDR1 and CDR2 from the germline V gene are SGHNT and YYREEE (reference sequence). This CDR3 is CASSLDIGGFYGYTF. The CDR3 DNA reads as TGTGCCAGCAGCTTGGATATCGGCGGATTCTATGGCTACACCTTC.

The V and J genes are TRBV2 and TRBJ2-1, with D possibly matching TRBD1 (5 bases). The CDR3 contains 13 residues. With 5 bases removed from V and 2 bases from J, the gap between germline ends came to 7 bases. Germline CDR1 is SNHLY and CDR2 is FYNNEI. The CDR3 reads CASSSDTYNEQFF. The CDR3 bases are TGTGCCAGCAGTTCGGACACCTACAATGAGCAGTTCTTC.

V usage is TRBV6-5 and J usage is TRBJ2-1, with D perhaps matching TRBD1 (5 bases). This CDR3 has 14 residues. Trimming stripped 2 bases from V and 7 bases from J, with 12 bases between. Germline lookup yields CDR1 MNHEY and CDR2 SVGAGI. CDR3 bases: TGTGCCAGCAGTTACACAGGTTCCTCGAATGAGCAGTTCTTC. It codes for CASSYTGSSNEQFF.

This clone was recorded once. The chain combines TRBV10-3 with TRBJ2-5, with TRBD2 matching over 8 bases. CDR3 size: 12 residues. CDR1 ENHRY and CDR2 SYGVKD come from the germline V gene. The junction had 7 bases not matched to a gene; V was cut back by 10 bases and J by 6 bases. CDR3 amino acids: CATGGGEKTQYF. The CDR3 DNA reads as TGTGCCACGGGGGGGGGTGAGAAGACCCAGTACTTC.

The V call is TRBV5-4, the J call TRBJ1-1; 7 nucleotides match TRBD1. The CDR3 extends over 17 amino acids. The V gene end was trimmed by 3 bases and the J gene end by 5 bases; junction bases not matched to a gene: 16. The germline CDR1 and CDR2 sequences are SGHNT and YYREEE (reference sequence). Here the CDR3 reads CASSSKGGRGKVTEAFF. The CDR3 DNA sequence: TGTGCCAGCAGCTCAAAGGGGGGCAGGGGGAAGGTAACTGAAGCTTTCTTT.

This clone has only one observation. V and J are TRBV6-6 and TRBJ1-1, with a tentative D call TRBD1 (5 bases). Germline-derived CDR1 and CDR2 are MNHNY and SVGAGI (reference sequence). V lost 5 bases, J lost 5 bases, and 9 bases lay in between. The CDR3 runs 12 residues. The CDR3 DNA is TGTGCCAGCAGTGATCCAGGGACTGAAGCTTTCTTT. Its protein product is CASSDPGTEAFF.

The chain recombines TRBV9 with TRBJ2-1; 7 positions agree with TRBD2. The CDR3 has 16 residues. V shed 6 bases, J shed 8 bases, and the junction held 17 bases outside the gene matches. Germline CDR1 is SGDLS and CDR2 is YYNGEE. The CDR3 DNA reads TGTGCCAGCACCCTGGGGGGGGGACTTACTTTCGATGAGCAGTTCTTC. Amino acid sequence: CASTLGGGLTFDEQFF.

V usage is TRBV2 and J usage is TRBJ2-1; D uncertain. This CDR3 is 14 amino acids long. The germline V and J ends were trimmed by 7 bases and 6 bases, with 16 bases remaining between them. Germline V gene data show CDR1 as SNHLY and CDR2 as FYNNEI. CDR3 residues: CASTPPGTFNEQFF. For the CDR3, the DNA is TGTGCCAGCACACCCCCAGGAACCTTCAATGAGCAGTTCTTC.

Concerning this clone itself: This sample also contains other DNA sequences that code for the same CDR3. This sequence joins TRBV12-3 or TRBV12-4 and TRBJ1-1; the D is unclear. V lost 3 bases to trimming and J lost 1 base, with 6 bases between them. This CDR3 comprises 13 residues. Written as DNA, the CDR3 is TGTGCCAGCAGTTTTAGAGGGAACACTGAAGCTTTCTTT. This encodes CASSFRGNTEAFF.

The rearrangement uses TRBV6-5 and TRBJ1-2, with TRBD1 matching over 8 bases. V lost 8 bases, J lost 4 bases, and 6 bases stayed unmatched. Germline values: CDR1 MNHEY, CDR2 SVGAGI. This CDR3 region has 13 residues. The CDR3 here is CASLAGGSYGYTF. The CDR3 DNA reads as TGTGCCAGCTTGGCAGGGGGCAGCTATGGCTACACCTTC.

The chain uses TRBV12-3 or TRBV12-4 and TRBJ2-1; 9 positions agree with TRBD2. V lost 10 bases to trimming and J lost 5 bases; unmatched junction nucleotides: 6. The CDR3 extends over 13 amino acids. CDR3 in amino acids: CAIIAGVNNEQFF. The CDR3 region has the DNA TGTGCCATTATAGCGGGAGTCAACAATGAGCAGTTCTTC.

The rearrangement links TRBV3-1 (or the pseudogene TRBV3-2) to TRBJ1-2, with a possible D match to TRBD1 (5 bases). The germline V and J ends were trimmed by 1 base and 7 bases, with 13 bases remaining between them. The germline V gene encodes CDR1 LGHDT and CDR2 YNNKEL (reference sequence). The CDR3 consists of 14 residues. CDR3 sequence (DNA): TGTGCCAGCAGCCAAGTTGGAGGGGAAGTTGGCTACACCTTC. Translated: CASSQVGGEVGYTF.

The rearrangement links TRBV7-9 to TRBJ1-6; D might be TRBD1 (5 bases). The CDR3 runs to 14 residues. V was clipped by 2 bases and J by 14 bases, with 16 bases between them. Germline lookup yields CDR1 SEHNR and CDR2 FQNEAQ (reference sequence). CDR3 DNA: TGTGCCAGCAGCTTAATTAGCTCCCAAGGGGCCCTCCACTTT. It is translated as CASSLISSQGALHF.

This clone appeared a single time. The rearrangement joins TRBV3-1 (or the pseudogene TRBV3-2) to TRBJ2-1; a weak D match, TRBD1 (5 bases). Trimming removed 0 bases from V and 12 bases from J, with 18 bases in between. The CDR3 totals 15 residues. Germline CDR1 reads LGHDT; CDR2 reads YNNKEL (reference sequence). The CDR3 region has the DNA TGTGCCAGCAGCCAAGACAGGGCAACCAGATCCCCGCAGTTCTTC. Translated: CASSQDRATRSPQFF.

The rearrangement joins TRBV4-1 to TRBJ2-7; a weak D match, TRBD2 (6 bases). The CDR3 runs to 15 residues. The V and J ends lost 1 base and 3 bases respectively, with 13 bases between them. Germline V lookup: CDR1 MGHRA, CDR2 YSYEKL. The CDR3 reads CASSQVSGRGYEQYF. CDR3 bases: TGCGCCAGCAGCCAAGTTTCCGGGAGAGGCTACGAGCAGTACTTC.